The 3 T cell receptor beta chains below all came from one sample that was sequenced in a study of blood T cells in healthy people across ages. It was with a sample-barcoded 5' primer and a J-beta primer mix that a second PCR of roughly 7 to 12 cycles was run. TCRdb independently ran MiXCR on the 5' RACE reads; one entry per CDR3 protein. This sample has some 1.6 million distinct CDR3 sequences, with about 32% found just once. The sequenced material came from blood. These TCRs come from a woman aged 25 to 39 in good health.

The chain recombines TRBV20-1 with TRBJ1-1; 8 bases agree with TRBD1. Unmatched junction bases numbered 1, after V lost 3 bases and J lost 10 bases. Looked up from germline, CDR1 is DFQATT and CDR2 is SNEGSKA (reference sequence). CDR3 length equals 10 residues. Here the CDR3 reads CSASRGRAFF. CDR3 in DNA: TGCAGTGCTAGCAGGGGGCGAGCTTTCTTT.

This clonotype occurred a few times. The chain uses TRBV20-1 and TRBJ2-6; D unclear. The V gene lost 6 bases and the J gene lost 4 bases, with 10 bases spanning the gap. The CDR3 is 13 amino acids. CDR1 and CDR2 (germline): DFQATT, SNEGSKA (reference sequence). The CDR3 loop is CSADVGGANVLTF. CDR3 nucleotide sequence: TGCAGTGCGGACGTGGGGGGGGCCAACGTCCTGACTTTC.

The chain couples TRBV7-2 to TRBJ1-4; D not resolved. The germline gives CDR1 SGHTA, CDR2 FQGNSA. This CDR3 has 15 amino acids. Trimming cost V 2 bases and J 3 bases, with 10 bases left between them. The CDR3 region has the DNA TGTGCCAGCAGCTTAATCGTGACGGCTAATGAAAAACTGTTTTTT. It encodes CASSLIVTANEKLFF.